This TCR beta chain was sequenced for a study of early T cells in non-severe SARS-CoV-2 infection. Individual cDNA molecules each received unique molecular identifiers attached to them. MiXCR was run by TCRdb on the 5' RACE reads, yielding one entry per CDR3 protein. The profile shows 35,000 to 45,000 distinct CDR3 sequences, over 9% of them singletons. This CDR3 contains 12 residues. In germline, CDR1 is SQVTM, CDR2 ANQGSEA. The germline V and J ends were trimmed by 8 bases and 3 bases, with 13 bases remaining between them. Sequenced sample: whole blood. This sequence originates from an adult who was a healthcare worker with PCR-confirmed SARS-CoV-2 infection or an uninfected control (not recorded which). The gene calls are TRBV29-1 and TRBJ1-1; no clear D gene. Here the CDR3 reads CSSRATDTEAFF. CDR3 coding DNA: TGCAGCTCTCGGGCCACGGACACTGAAGCTTTCTTT.